The next 20 T cell receptor beta chains were all read from a single sample in a study of spatial heterogeneity in lung cancer. Sample time point: sample taken at primary tumor resection. Whole RNA, which was extracted from tumor, nontumor lung tissue or frozen PBMC, was sequenced without any cell sorting. TCRdb recomputed calls from the 5' RACE reads with MiXCR, one row per CDR3 protein. The sample consists of about 12,000 distinct CDR3 sequences, roughly an eighth of them appearing once. The sample in question was PBMCs, obtained at surgery. The receptors come from a female donor with early-stage non-small cell lung cancer.

This clonotype is medium-sized in the sample. The chain joins TRBV3-1 to TRBJ2-5; 7 bases agree with TRBD2. Germline-derived CDR1 and CDR2 are LGHDT and YNNKEL (reference sequence). Germline trimming cut 0 bases from V and 5 bases from J; bases unmatched to any gene: 3. CDR3 length equals 14 residues. The CDR3 DNA follows: TGTGCCAGCAGCCAAGAGCCCGGGAGGGAGACCCAGTACTTC. This sequence encodes CASSQEPGRETQYF.

This clonotype has only a few counts. J is TRBJ2-2 and V is TRBV20-1; D uncertain. V lost 0 bases to trimming and J lost 1 base, with 12 bases between them. The CDR3 is made up of 16 amino acids. The germline gives CDR1 DFQATT, CDR2 SNEGSKA (reference sequence). The DNA of the CDR3 is TGCAGTGCTAGAGATCGAAAAGGCTGGAACACCGGGGAGCTGTTTTTT. Encoded protein: CSARDRKGWNTGELFF.

This clonotype was seen many times. V usage is TRBV14 and J usage is TRBJ2-2; weak D call: TRBD1 (5 bases). Trimming shortened V by 4 bases and J by 4 bases, and 16 bases separated the two germline ends. This CDR3 region has 16 residues. Germline loops: CDR1 SGHDN, CDR2 FVKESK. For the CDR3, the DNA is TGTGCCAGCAGCCGTGTTGTGGGGCCCCCCACCGGGGAGCTGTTTTTT. Protein: CASSRVVGPPTGELFF.

The chain combines TRBV5-1 with TRBJ2-1, with 11 bases lining up with TRBD2. Per germline, CDR1 SGHRS and CDR2 YFSETQ. CDR3 length: 15 amino acids. V was clipped by 2 bases and J by 5 bases; unmatched bases: 3. The DNA for the CDR3 is TGCGCCAGCAGCTTACTAGCGGGGGTTAACAATGAGCAGTTCTTC. Its translation: CASSLLAGVNNEQFF.

The sample holds many counts of this clonotype. V and J are TRBV30 and TRBJ2-1, with 9 bases matching TRBD2. This CDR3 has 16 amino acids. Looked up from germline, CDR1 is GTSNPN and CDR2 is SVGIG (reference sequence). The J segment lost 5 bases and the V segment lost 0 bases, leaving 8 bases of the junction unmatched. CDR3: CAWSVLAGLWDNEQFF. The CDR3 DNA is TGTGCCTGGAGTGTACTAGCGGGTCTCTGGGACAATGAGCAGTTCTTC.

This clonotype was seen repeatedly, ten times or more. The DNA of the CDR3 is TGTGCCAGCAGCAGAGAGCGGGGGACGAACACCGGGGAGCTGTTTTTT. Protein: CASSRERGTNTGELFF. The chain combines TRBV7-9 with TRBJ2-2, with 8 bases that match TRBD2. Germline V gene sequence: CDR1 SEHNR, CDR2 FQNEAQ (reference sequence). The CDR3 is 16 residues long. V dropped 5 bases and J dropped 0; count of bases not matched to a gene: 5.

This clonotype is deemed medium-sized. The rearrangement links TRBV29-1 to TRBJ1-1; D perhaps matches TRBD1 (5 bases). Trimming cost V 7 bases and J 4 bases, with 13 bases left between them. The CDR3 length is 12 residues. Looked up from germline, CDR1 is SQVTM and CDR2 is ANQGSEA. For the CDR3, the DNA is TGCAGCGGGAGTGCGAGGGGCACTGAAGCTTTCTTT. This codes for CSGSARGTEAFF.

The sample holds many counts of this clonotype. This sequence joins TRBV6-2 or TRBV6-3 and TRBJ2-7; D possibly corresponds to TRBD1 (6 bases). V was clipped by 7 bases and J by 4 bases, with 20 bases between them. This CDR3 contains 15 residues. The germline CDR1 and CDR2 sequences are MNHEY and SVGEGT. CDR3 coding DNA: TGTGCCAGCACCCACCAACAGGGTTTGAATTACGAGCAGTACTTC. It codes for CASTHQQGLNYEQYF.

This clonotype is classed as medium-sized. The gene calls are TRBV7-9 and TRBJ2-2; possible D gene TRBD2, 5 bases. Germline V gene lookup returns CDR1 SEHNR and CDR2 FQNEAQ (reference sequence). V lost 3 bases and J lost 6, with 8 bases in between. This CDR3 is 13 amino acids long. Here the CDR3 DNA reads TGTGCCAGCAGCTTCACCGGGGCCGGGGAGCTGTTTTTT. It codes for CASSFTGAGELFF.

This clonotype rates as medium-sized. The V call is TRBV7-2, the J call TRBJ2-5; the D is unclear. CDR3 length equals 15 residues. Germline V lookup: CDR1 SGHTA, CDR2 FQGNSA. Trimming took 0 bases from V and 5 from J, leaving 13 bases between them. Here the CDR3 DNA reads TGTGCCAGCAGCTTAGCGCTGGAAGCCTGGGAGACCCAGTACTTC. Translating gives CASSLALEAWETQYF.

This clonotype was seen repeatedly, ten times or more. V is TRBV2 and J is TRBJ2-7; perhaps TRBD1 as D (5 bases). Germline-derived CDR1 and CDR2 are SNHLY and FYNNEI. The CDR3 runs to 14 residues. The V end was cut by 6 bases, the J end by 4 bases, with 16 bases between. The CDR3: CASSKGREGYEQYF. The DNA for the CDR3 is TGTGCCAGCAGCAAAGGCAGGGAAGGGTACGAGCAGTACTTC. Combining the CDR3 with reference TRBV2 and TRBJ2-7 gives the whole variable domain EPEVTQTPSHQVTQMGQEVILRCVPISNHLYFYWYRQILGQKVEFLVSFYNNEISEKSEIFDDQFSVERPDGSNFTLKIRSTKLEDSAMYFCASSKGREGYEQYFGPGTRLTVT.

This rearrangement joins TRBV3-1 to TRBJ1-1, with D possibly being TRBD1 (6 bases). CDR3 length: 13 amino acids. Per germline, CDR1 LGHDT and CDR2 YNNKEL (reference sequence). The ends were cut back, 9 bases at V and 4 bases at J, with 15 bases in the middle. In nucleotides, the CDR3 is TGTGCCAGTACAGGGTGGGGGGGCACTGAAGCTTTCTTT. Translated, it gives CASTGWGGTEAFF.

This chain joins TRBV3-1 and TRBJ2-2; 10 positions agree with TRBD2. J gave up 5 bases and V 4 bases, and 25 bases lay outside the gene matches. Germline V CDR1 and CDR2: LGHDT, YNNKEL (reference sequence). This CDR3 spans 22 amino acids. The DNA of the CDR3 is TGTGCCAGCAGCCCACAGGAGGGAGACGATTATGTACTAGCGGGGAATACCGGGGAGCTGTTTTTT. Amino acid sequence: CASSPQEGDDYVLAGNTGELFF.

This clonotype is labeled medium-sized (0.01 to 0.1%). The rearrangement joins TRBV12-3 or TRBV12-4 to TRBJ2-5; 10 bases fit TRBD1. The ends lost 6 bases at V and 2 bases at J; junction bases unmatched: 6. The CDR3 is 15 amino acids. The CDR3 DNA sequence: TGTGCCAGCAGCGCTCGGACAGGGGGGCAAGAGACCCAGTACTTC. Translated, it gives CASSARTGGQETQYF.

Relative to its sample, this clonotype is medium-sized (0.01 to 0.1%). This chain connects TRBV7-6 to TRBJ1-1; the match to TRBD1 covers 8 bases. V trimming: 4 bases; J trimming: 3 bases; junction bases outside the gene matches: 10. This CDR3 region has 16 residues. Per germline, CDR1 SGHVS and CDR2 FNYEAQ. The CDR3 nucleotides read TGTGCCAGCAGCTCCGTGAAAGGACAGGGACACACTGAAGCTTTCTTT. Encoded protein: CASSSVKGQGHTEAFF.

This clonotype is labeled as medium-sized (0.01 to 0.1%). The chain is built from TRBV5-1 and TRBJ1-2; perhaps TRBD1 as D (5 bases). Germline lookup yields CDR1 SGHRS and CDR2 YFSETQ. The CDR3 loop spans 15 amino acids. The V gene lost 3 bases and the J gene lost 8 bases, with 20 bases spanning the gap. This CDR3 is CASSWDRPLSEGYTF. For the CDR3, the DNA is TGCGCCAGCAGCTGGGACCGGCCCCTTAGCGAAGGCTACACCTTC.

This clonotype was counted at least ten times. V is TRBV5-1 and J is TRBJ2-2; D perhaps matches TRBD2 (5 bases). Germline CDR1 is SGHRS and CDR2 is YFSETQ. The CDR3 has 14 amino acids. The ends were cut back, 0 bases at V and 5 bases at J, with 8 bases in the middle. The CDR3 loop is CASSLVGATGELFF. The CDR3 DNA follows: TGCGCCAGCAGCTTGGTGGGAGCGACCGGGGAGCTGTTTTTT.

This clonotype is termed medium-sized. This sequence joins TRBV6-5 and TRBJ1-1; 7 nucleotides match TRBD1. CDR1 is MNHEY, CDR2 SVGAGI, per germline. J lost 1 base, V lost 8 bases, and 10 bases had no gene match. The CDR3 has 15 residues. The CDR3 DNA reads TGTGCCAGCGTGAGGTACTACAGGGGGAACACTGAAGCTTTCTTT. It codes for CASVRYYRGNTEAFF.

This clonotype is categorized as medium-sized. The V gene is TRBV29-1, the J gene TRBJ2-1; TRBD1 aligns across 7 bases. Germline V gene data show CDR1 as SQVTM and CDR2 as ANQGSEA. The length of the CDR3 is 15 residues. Trimming took 6 bases from V and 6 from J; bases not matched to a gene: 14. The CDR3 loop is CSVDSVRGLSNEQFF. The CDR3 DNA follows: TGCAGCGTCGATTCGGTCAGGGGGTTGAGCAATGAGCAGTTCTTC.

Remarks on this clonotype: Given a much more abundant clone one base away, this may be a read error. The V and J genes are TRBV12-3 or TRBV12-4 and TRBJ1-1; D remains ambiguous. The CDR3 spans 13 residues. V was trimmed by 5 bases and J by 2 bases, leaving 9 bases between them. The CDR3 DNA is TGTGCCAGCAGTATCAACCTAAACACTGAAGCTTTCTTT. Protein: CASSINLNTEAFF.